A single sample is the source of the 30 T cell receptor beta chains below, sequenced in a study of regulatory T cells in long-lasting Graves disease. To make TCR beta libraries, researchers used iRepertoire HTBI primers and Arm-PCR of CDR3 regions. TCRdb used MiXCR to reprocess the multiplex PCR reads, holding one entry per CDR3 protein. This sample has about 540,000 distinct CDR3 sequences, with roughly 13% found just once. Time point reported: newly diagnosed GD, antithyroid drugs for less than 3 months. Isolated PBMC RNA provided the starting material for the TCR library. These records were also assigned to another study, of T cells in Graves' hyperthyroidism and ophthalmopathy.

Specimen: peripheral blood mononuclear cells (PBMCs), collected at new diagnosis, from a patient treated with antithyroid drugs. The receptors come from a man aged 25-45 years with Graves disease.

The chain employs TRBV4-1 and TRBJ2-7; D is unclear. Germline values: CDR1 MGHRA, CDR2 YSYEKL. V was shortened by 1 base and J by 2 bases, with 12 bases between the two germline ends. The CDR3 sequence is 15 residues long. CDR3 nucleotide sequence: TGCGCCAGCAGCCAAGTGGGGAAGGCGGCCTACGAGCAGTACTTC. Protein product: CASSQVGKAAYEQYF.

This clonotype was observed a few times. CDR3 loop: CASSVEVGDSYEQYF. The CDR3 nucleotides are TGTGCCAGCAGCGTAGAGGTAGGGGATTCCTACGAGCAGTACTTC. The chain recombines TRBV9 with TRBJ2-7, with a tentative D call TRBD1 (5 bases). Trimming took 0 bases from V and 1 from J, leaving 11 bases between them. Germline V gives CDR1 SGDLS, CDR2 YYNGEE. The CDR3 is made up of 15 amino acids.

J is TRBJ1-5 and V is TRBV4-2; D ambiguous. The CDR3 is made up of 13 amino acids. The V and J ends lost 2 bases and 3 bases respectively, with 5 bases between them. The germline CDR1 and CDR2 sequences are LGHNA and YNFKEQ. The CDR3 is CASSQWNNQPQHF. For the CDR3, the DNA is TGTGCCAGCAGCCAATGGAACAATCAGCCCCAGCATTTT.

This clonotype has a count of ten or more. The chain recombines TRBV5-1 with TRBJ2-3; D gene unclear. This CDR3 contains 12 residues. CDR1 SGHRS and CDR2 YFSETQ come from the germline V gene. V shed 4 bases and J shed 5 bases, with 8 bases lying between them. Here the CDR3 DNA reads TGCGCCAGCAGCCTAAACAGAGATACGCAGTATTTT. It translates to CASSLNRDTQYF.

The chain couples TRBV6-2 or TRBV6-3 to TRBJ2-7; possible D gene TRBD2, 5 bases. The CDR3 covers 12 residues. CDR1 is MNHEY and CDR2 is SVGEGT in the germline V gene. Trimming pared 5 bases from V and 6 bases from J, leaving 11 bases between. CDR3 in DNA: TGTGCCAGCAGTGAAGTTGGGAGCGAGCAGTACTTC. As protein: CASSEVGSEQYF.

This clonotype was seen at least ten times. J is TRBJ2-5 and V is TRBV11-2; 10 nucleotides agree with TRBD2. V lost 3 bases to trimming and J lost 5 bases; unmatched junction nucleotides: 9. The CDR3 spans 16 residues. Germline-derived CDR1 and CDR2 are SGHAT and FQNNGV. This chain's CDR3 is CASSFRTSGPGETQYF. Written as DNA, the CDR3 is TGTGCCAGCAGCTTCCGGACTAGCGGCCCTGGGGAGACCCAGTACTTC.

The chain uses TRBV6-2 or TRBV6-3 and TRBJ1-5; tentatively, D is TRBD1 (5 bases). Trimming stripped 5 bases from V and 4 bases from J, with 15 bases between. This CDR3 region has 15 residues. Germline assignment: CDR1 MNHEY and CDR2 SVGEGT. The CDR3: CASSRDGVRNQPQHF. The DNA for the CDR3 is TGTGCCAGCAGTCGGGACGGGGTAAGGAATCAGCCCCAGCATTTT.

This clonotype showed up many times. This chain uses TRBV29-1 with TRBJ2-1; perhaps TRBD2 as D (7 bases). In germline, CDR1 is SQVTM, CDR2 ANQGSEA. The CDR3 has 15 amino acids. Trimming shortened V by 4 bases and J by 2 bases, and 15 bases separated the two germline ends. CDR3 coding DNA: TGCAGCGTTGCGGGGGGCGGGAGAGCCTACAATGAGCAGTTCTTC. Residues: CSVAGGGRAYNEQFF.

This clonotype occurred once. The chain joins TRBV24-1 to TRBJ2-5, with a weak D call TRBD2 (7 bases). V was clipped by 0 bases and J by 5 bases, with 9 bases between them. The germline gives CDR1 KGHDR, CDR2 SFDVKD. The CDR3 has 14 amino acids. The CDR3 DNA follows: TGTGCCACCAGTGATTTGGGGAGGGGGGAGACCCAGTACTTC. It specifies CATSDLGRGETQYF.

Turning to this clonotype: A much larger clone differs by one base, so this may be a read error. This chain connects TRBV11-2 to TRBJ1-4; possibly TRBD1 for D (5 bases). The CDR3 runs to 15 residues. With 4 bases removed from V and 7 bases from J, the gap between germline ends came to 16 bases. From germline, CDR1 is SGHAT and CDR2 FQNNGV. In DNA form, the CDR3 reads TGTGCCAGCAGCTCAGAGTGGGGGTCGGGTGAAAAACTGTTTTTT. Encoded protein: CASSSEWGSGEKLFF.

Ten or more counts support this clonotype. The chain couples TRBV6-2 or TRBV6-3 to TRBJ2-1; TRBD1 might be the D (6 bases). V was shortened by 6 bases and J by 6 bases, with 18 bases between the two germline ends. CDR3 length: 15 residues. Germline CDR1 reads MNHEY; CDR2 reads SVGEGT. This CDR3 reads CASRDTGSPSNEQFF. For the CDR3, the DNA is TGTGCCAGCAGGGATACAGGGTCTCCAAGCAATGAGCAGTTCTTC.

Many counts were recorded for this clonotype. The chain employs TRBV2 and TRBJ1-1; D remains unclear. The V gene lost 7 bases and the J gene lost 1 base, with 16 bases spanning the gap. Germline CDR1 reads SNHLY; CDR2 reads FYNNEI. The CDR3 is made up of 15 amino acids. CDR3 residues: CASTFTDLGNTEAFF. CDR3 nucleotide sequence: TGTGCCAGCACTTTTACGGATCTCGGGAACACTGAAGCTTTCTTT. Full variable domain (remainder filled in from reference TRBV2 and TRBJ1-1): EPEVTQTPSHQVTQMGQEVILRCVPISNHLYFYWYRQILGQKVEFLVSFYNNEISEKSEIFDDQFSVERPDGSNFTLKIRSTKLEDSAMYFCASTFTDLGNTEAFFGQGTRLTVV.

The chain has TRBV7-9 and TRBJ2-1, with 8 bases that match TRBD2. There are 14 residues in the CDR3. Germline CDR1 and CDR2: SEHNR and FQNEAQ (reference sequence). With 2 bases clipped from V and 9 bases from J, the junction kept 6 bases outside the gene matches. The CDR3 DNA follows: TGTGCCAGCAGCTTAACGGGAGGGCCCTCTGAGCAGTTCTTC. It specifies CASSLTGGPSEQFF.

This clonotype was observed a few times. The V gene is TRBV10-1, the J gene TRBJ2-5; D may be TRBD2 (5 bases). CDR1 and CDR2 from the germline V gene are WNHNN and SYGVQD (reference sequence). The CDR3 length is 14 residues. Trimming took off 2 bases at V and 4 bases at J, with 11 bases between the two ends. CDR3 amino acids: CASSETRGGETQYF. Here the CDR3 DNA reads TGCGCCAGCAGTGAGACCCGGGGTGGAGAGACCCAGTACTTC.

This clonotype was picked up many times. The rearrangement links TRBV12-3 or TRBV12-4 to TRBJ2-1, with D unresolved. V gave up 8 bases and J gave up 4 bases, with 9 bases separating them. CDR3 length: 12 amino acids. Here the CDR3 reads CASYSPYNEQFF. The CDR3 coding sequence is TGTGCCAGCTATAGTCCTTACAATGAGCAGTTCTTC.

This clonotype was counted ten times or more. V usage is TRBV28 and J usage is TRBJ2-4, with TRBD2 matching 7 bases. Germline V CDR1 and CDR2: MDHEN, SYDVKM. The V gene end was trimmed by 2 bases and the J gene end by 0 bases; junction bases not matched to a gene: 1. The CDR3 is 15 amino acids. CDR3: CASSLGGVAKNIQYF. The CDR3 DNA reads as TGTGCCAGCAGTTTAGGGGGGGTAGCCAAAAACATTCAGTACTTC.

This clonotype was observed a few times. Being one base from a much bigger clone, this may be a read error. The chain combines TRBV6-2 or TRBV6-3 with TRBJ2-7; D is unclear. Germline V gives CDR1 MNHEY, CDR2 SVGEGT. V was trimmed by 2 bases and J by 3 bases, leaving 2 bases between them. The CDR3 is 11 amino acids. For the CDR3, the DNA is TGTGCCAGCAGTTACGACTACGAGCAGTACTTC. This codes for CASSYDYEQYF.

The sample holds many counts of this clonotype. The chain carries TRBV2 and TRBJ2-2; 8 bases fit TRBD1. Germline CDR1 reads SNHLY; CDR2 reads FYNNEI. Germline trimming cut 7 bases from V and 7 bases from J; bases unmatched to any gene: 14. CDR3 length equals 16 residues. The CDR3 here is CASTTRGRGRLGELFF. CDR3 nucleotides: TGTGCCAGCACCACCAGGGGGCGGGGACGGCTCGGGGAGCTGTTTTTT.

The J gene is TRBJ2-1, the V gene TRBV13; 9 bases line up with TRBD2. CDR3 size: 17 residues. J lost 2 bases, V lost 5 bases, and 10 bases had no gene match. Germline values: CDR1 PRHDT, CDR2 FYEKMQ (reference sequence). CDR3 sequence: CASSSAISGSTYNEQFF. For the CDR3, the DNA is TGTGCCAGCAGCAGCGCTATTAGCGGGAGCACCTACAATGAGCAGTTCTTC.

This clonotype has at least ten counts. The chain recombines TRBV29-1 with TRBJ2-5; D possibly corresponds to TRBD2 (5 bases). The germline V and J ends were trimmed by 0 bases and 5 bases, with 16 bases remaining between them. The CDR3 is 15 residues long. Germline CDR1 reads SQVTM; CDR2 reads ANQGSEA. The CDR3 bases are TGCAGCGTTGAAGATCGAAGGGAATGGAGGGAGACCCAGTACTTC. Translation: CSVEDRREWRETQYF.

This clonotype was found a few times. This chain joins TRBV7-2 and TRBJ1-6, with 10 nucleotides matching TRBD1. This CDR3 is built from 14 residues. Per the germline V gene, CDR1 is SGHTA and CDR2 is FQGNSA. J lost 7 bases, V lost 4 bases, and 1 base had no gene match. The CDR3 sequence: CASSSGQGNSPLHF. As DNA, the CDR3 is TGTGCCAGCAGCTCGGGACAGGGGAATTCACCCCTCCACTTT.

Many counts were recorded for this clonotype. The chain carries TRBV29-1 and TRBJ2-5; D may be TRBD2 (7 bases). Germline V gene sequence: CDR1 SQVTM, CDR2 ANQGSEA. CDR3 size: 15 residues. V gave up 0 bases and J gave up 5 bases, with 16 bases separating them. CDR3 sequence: CSVEDAGGLGETQYF. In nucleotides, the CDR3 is TGCAGCGTTGAAGATGCCGGGGGGCTGGGGGAGACCCAGTACTTC.

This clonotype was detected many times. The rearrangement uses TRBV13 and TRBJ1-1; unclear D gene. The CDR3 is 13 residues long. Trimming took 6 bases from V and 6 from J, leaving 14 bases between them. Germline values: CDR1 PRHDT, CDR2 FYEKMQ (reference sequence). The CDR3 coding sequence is TGTGCCAGCAGTCCCATCGGTGGGGCTGAAGCTTTCTTT. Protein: CASSPIGGAEAFF.

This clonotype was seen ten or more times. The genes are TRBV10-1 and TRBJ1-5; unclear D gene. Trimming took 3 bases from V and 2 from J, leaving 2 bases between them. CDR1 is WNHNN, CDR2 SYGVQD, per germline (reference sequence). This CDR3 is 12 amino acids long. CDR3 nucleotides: TGCGCCAGCAGTGATGGCAATCAGCCCCAGCATTTT. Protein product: CASSDGNQPQHF.

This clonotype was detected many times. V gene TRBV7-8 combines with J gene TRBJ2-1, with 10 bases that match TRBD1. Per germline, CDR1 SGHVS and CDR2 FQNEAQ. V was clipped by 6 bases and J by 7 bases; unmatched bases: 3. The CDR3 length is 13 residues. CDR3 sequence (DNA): TGTGCCAGCAGGACAGGGGGCGTTAATGAGCAGTTCTTC. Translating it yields CASRTGGVNEQFF. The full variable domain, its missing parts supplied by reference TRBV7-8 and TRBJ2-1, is GAGVSQSPRYKVAKRGQDVALRCDPISGHVSLFWYQQALGQGPEFLTYFQNEAQLDKSGLPSDRFFAERPEGSVSTLKIQRTQQEDSAVYLCASRTGGVNEQFFGPGTRLTVL.

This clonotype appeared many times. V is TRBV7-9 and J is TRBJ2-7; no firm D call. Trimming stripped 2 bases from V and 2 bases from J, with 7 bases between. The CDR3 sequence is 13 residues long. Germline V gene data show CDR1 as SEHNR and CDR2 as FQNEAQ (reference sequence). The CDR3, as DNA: TGTGCCAGCAGCTTACGGCCCGCCTACGAGCAGTACTTC. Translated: CASSLRPAYEQYF.

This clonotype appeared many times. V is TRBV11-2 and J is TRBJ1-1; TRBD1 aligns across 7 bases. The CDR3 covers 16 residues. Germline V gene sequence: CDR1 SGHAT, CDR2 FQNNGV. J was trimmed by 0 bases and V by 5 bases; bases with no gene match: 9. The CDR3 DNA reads TGTGCCAGCAGCACCCGGGGACAGCTCATGAACACTGAAGCTTTCTTT. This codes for CASSTRGQLMNTEAFF.

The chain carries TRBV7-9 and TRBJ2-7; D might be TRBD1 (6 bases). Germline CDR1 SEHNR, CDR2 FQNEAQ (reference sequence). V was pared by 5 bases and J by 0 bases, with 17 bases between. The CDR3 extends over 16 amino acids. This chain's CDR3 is CASSQWDTDPSYEQYF. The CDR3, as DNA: TGTGCCAGCAGCCAATGGGACACCGACCCCTCCTACGAGCAGTACTTC.

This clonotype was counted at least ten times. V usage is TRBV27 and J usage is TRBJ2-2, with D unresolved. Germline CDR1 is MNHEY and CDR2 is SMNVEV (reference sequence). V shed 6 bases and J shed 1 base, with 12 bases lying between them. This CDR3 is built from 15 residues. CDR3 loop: CASSPLTLNTGELFF. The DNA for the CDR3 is TGTGCCAGCAGCCCTCTGACCCTGAACACCGGGGAGCTGTTTTTT.

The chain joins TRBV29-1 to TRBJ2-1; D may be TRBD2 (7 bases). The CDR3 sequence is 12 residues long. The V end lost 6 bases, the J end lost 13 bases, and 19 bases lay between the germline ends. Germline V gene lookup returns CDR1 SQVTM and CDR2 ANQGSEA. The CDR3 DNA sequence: TGCAGCGTCTCAGGGGCGGGAGCCTTTCAGTTCTTC. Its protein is CSVSGAGAFQFF.